This T cell receptor (beta chain) was obtained from a study of beta chain features in type 1 diabetes. Study-level findings and limits: When Type 1 diabetes patients were examined, their TCRB CDR3s proved moderately but significantly shorter in all four CD4+ subsets.

This clone has a count of ten or more. The antigen remains undetermined. Isolated RNA was reverse transcribed in full, so expressed TCRB transcripts were sequenced. Assay: immunoSEQ multiplex PCR; the TCRdb copy retains only in-frame clones and omits some. The data contain about 130,000 clones, 9% to 9.5% of them singletons. The CDR3 consists of 13 residues. V lost 2 bases and J 5 bases, leaving 9 bases between the germline ends. Germline CDR1 and CDR2: GTSNPN and SVGIG (reference sequence). Heparinised blood was drawn once per donor, averaging approximately 0.12 L. Naive, central memory, regulatory and stem cell-like memory cells within the CD4+ compartment were sorted using CD45RO/CCR7/CD25/CD127/CD95/CD27.

This TCR was sampled from a man aged 18 to 29 in good health. The chain employs TRBV30 and TRBJ1-4; perhaps TRBD1 as D (5 bases). The sequenced sample was central memory CD4+ T cells from blood. The chain's CDR3 is CAWSLGLNEKLFF. In DNA form, the CDR3 reads TGTGCCTGGAGTTTGGGACTGAATGAAAAACTGTTTTTT.